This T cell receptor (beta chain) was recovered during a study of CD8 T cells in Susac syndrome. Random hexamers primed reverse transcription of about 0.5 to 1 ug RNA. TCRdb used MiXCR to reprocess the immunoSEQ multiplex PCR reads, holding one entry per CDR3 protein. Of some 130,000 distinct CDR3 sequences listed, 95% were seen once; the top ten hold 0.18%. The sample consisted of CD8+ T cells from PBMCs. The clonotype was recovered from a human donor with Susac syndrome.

The CDR3 DNA follows: TGCAGCGTTGAAGATAACTCTGCGGGAAACTCGAACACCGGGGAGCTGTTTTTT. As protein: CSVEDNSAGNSNTGELFF. The chain links TRBV29-1 to TRBJ2-2; possibly TRBD2 for D (6 bases). Trimming removed 0 bases from V and 0 bases from J, with 17 bases in between. The germline gives CDR1 SQVTM, CDR2 ANQGSEA. The CDR3 is made up of 18 amino acids.